The clone carrying this T cell receptor (beta chain) has just one count. Its specificity is not known. The data are from a study of CD8+CD57+ T cells in acquired aplastic anemia. Study at large: Isolated CD4+ and CD8+ cells, once sorted, yielded DNA averaging around 2.9 ug.

Germline-derived CDR1 and CDR2 are MNHNS and SASEGT. This CDR3 is 14 amino acids long. Trimming removed 2 bases from V and 3 bases from J; junction bases left unmatched: 3. General study results and limits: Sharing between patients and controls was observed for twenty-nine CD8+ CDR3 sequences.

Both TCR beta VDJ combination and CDR3 sequence profiling were carried out. Genomic DNA was the template for this profiling. TCRdb used MiXCR to reprocess the reads, holding one entry per CDR3 protein. This repertoire shows around 210,000 distinct CDR3 sequences, 50% to 70% found once; its top ten account for about 60%. Selection for sequencing was limited to patients who had shown CD8+CD57+ cell expansion by flow cytometry. Severe acquired aplastic anemia affected all patients. This chain links TRBV6-1 with TRBJ2-7, with 8 positions matching TRBD2. The TCR was taken from a human donor with aplastic anemia. Sequencing was carried out using sorted CD4+, CD8+, or CD8+CD57+ T cells (not recorded which) from PBMCs. The CDR3 sequence: CASSESGGNYEQYF. Written as DNA, the CDR3 is TGTGCCAGCAGTGAAAGCGGGGGCAACTACGAGCAGTACTTC.